This T cell receptor beta chain derives from a study of cytomegalovirus exposure and HLA in healthy donors (dated by TCRdb to 2016 to 2017). Describing the broader study: An earlier analysis of 587 of the donors reported over 250 Gb of sequence data and 117 million unique TCR beta sequences obtained from roughly 170 million T cells. Roughly 300 gigabases of sequencing data and about 92 million unique TCR sequences made up an early release that covered 500 to 650 HLA-typed donors. The genetic ancestry cluster associated with self-reported Caucasian donors included over 80% of the 398 genotyped donors. The study aimed to test whether cataloging public T cell receptors could reveal signatures of past pathogen exposure. The study profiled the T cell repertoires of 500 to 800 subjects by immunosequencing and related them to cytomegalovirus serostatus. In addition to the first cohort of approximately 670 subjects, a separate validation cohort of 130 or so different subjects was used. To predict cytomegalovirus infection status, the study brought together high-throughput TCR immunosequencing, statistical association of individual TCRs with disease status, and machine learning. A later analysis re-examined previously published TCR beta repertoires from more than 600 donors and added high-resolution HLA genotyping to investigate patterns of TCR occurrence. Rather than using new phenotypic data, the later analysis identified candidate immune exposures from TCR beta sequences and from how often those sequences occurred across donors. An earlier analysis of some 500 of the donors used high-throughput TCR beta sequencing to judge whether each TCR beta V gene segment behaved as functional or pseudogenic. Donor age, sex, ethnicity and CMV serostatus were compiled together with the repertoire data. Genome-wide SNP genotypes for about 60% of the roughly 670 donors were used in a later genetic analysis, which treated that subset as a discovery cohort. All discovery cohort repertoires had been generated using a single sequencing platform. Class I and class II HLA loci were covered by the typing at four-digit resolution. The number of typed donors differed by locus: about 620-640 for A, B, C, DRB1 and DQB1; some 500 for DQA1; approximately 600 for DPA1; and around 490 for DPB1. About 5 DR-DQ haplotypes were handled as single units for association and clustering, since linkage in the cohort was strong. Among some 400 genotyped donors of the cohort, an average of about 220,000 unique TCR beta nucleotide sequences was sequenced per donor, of which roughly 17% were non-productive.

Study-wide findings and limitations: This cohort had only TCR beta chains sequenced, and the lack of alpha or paired-chain data limited which features could be detected. In an earlier analysis of fewer than 700 of the donors, most TCR beta V segments appeared in productive rearrangements about 87% or about 30% of the time, broadly matching IMGT annotations. The presence/absence analyses assumed that sequencing depth was roughly uniform across donors, and that assumption may not be true. The only immune exposure information available for the cohort was CMV serostatus. Because HLA typing was unavailable for some donors at each locus, only the typed subset was used in association tests. The classifier was reported to diagnose cytomegalovirus status with high specificity and sensitivity in both the original cohort and the validation cohort. A later genetic analysis associated a missense DCLRE1C variant with V-gene and J-gene trimming of TCR beta chains, and an independent cohort replicated the association. According to a later analysis, TCR association rates differed among HLA loci, with DRB1 alleles showing the most associated TCRs and HLA-C alleles showing the fewest. According to a later genetic analysis, donors in an Asian-associated ancestry cluster had fewer N-insertions in productive TCRs than the approximately 700-donor mean. Across donors, most TCR sequences were observed very rarely, whereas some public TCRs were present in many individuals. A further reported finding was that TCR beta sequences accurately predicted the HLA-A and HLA-B alleles for most subjects in the first cohort. The study gave a list of 150 to 200 TCR beta chains associated with cytomegalovirus. The sequencing pipeline was judged likely to have produced a cluster of highly shared sequence variants as a technical artifact. According to the authors, the approach could potentially be generalized to other disease states and immunological phenotypes. Linkage disequilibrium might explain the correlated functional status among segregating V segments, but an unknown experimental factor could not be ruled out. In a later analysis, HLA-associated TCR beta chains were found to be more clonally expanded and to have lower generation probabilities than equally common non-associated chains. At a false discovery rate of 0.05, a later analysis linked 16,951 TCR beta sequences to specific HLA alleles. Some IMGT-functional V segments, including TRBV6-2 and TRBV6-3, could not be told apart with the 87-base-pair reads, so those segments were excluded. A later analysis found that most CMV-associated TCR beta chains appeared HLA-restricted, with HLA associations seemingly driven largely by CMV exposure. About 17 rarely observed V segments, including chromosome 9 orphons, were excluded from the earlier analysis of about 610 of the donors because counts were too low. A later analysis reported that several top co-occurrence clusters appeared linked to parvovirus B19, influenza, CMV and Epstein-Barr virus. A few of the identified cytomegalovirus-associated TCR beta chains were confirmed in vitro to be specific for cytomegalovirus antigens. Strong co-occurrence of HLA alleles, especially DR and DQ, made assigning TCR associations to individual alleles difficult.

The library was built by means of the immunoSEQ multiplex PCR assay. A mixture of 60 forward primers for TCR Vbeta segments and 13 reverse primers for TCR Jbeta segments was used in the multiplex PCR. A multiplex PCR assay on genomic DNA amplified the CDR3 region of rearranged TCR beta genes. Amplified TCR beta libraries were sequenced as 87-base-pair reads on the Illumina HiSeq System. On the study's bioinformatics: A later analysis counted about 76 million unique TCR beta chains across the 550 to 700 repertoires, and 10 million to 12 million of these chains were shared by at least two donors. Raw reads were error-corrected and collapsed into unique sequences by a nearest-neighbor algorithm in which closely related sequences were merged to remove PCR and sequencing errors. CDR3 sequences were aligned to IMGT reference sequences to assign V, D and J gene segments. For a sequence to be retained, a match of at least six nucleotides was required to both a V gene segment and a J gene segment. Rearrangements were classified as productive when the CDR3 lacked stop codons and remained in frame with V and J, and all other rearrangements were classified as non-productive. CDR3 was defined by IMGT convention, running from the second conserved V-encoded cysteine to the conserved J-encoded phenylalanine. The earlier analysis of 450 to 750 of the donors excluded any sequence lacking an unambiguous match to a single V gene segment. In an earlier analysis of around 600 of the donors, V segments were called functional above 56.7% productive rearrangements and were called segregating when the between-donor standard deviation exceeded 5%. A statistical classification framework was developed to diagnose cytomegalovirus status using the catalog of TCR beta chain sequences. In a later analysis, V and J genes were assigned by comparing TCR nucleotide sequences against IMGT/GENE-DB human TR gene sequences. Using the TCRdist pipeline, a later analysis assigned CDR3 sequences along with most-parsimonious VDJ recombination scenarios. In a later analysis, each TCR beta chain was defined by its CDR3 amino acid sequence together with its V-gene family, and reads lacking a unique V-gene family were excluded. As a way to deal with suspected cross-contamination and a sequencing artifact, a later analysis dropped over 550 nucleotide sequences that were highly shared and had low generation probability. For each public chain, a later analysis derived a clonal expansion index from normalized ranks of inferred template counts within each repertoire. A later analysis computed generation probabilities with a VDJ recombination model fitted to out-of-frame rearrangements, and checked the results against IGoR. In a later analysis, TCR-TCR, TCR-HLA and TCR-CMV co-occurrence was scored with hypergeometric tests, and a repertoire-size bias correction was applied to TCR pairs. To estimate false discovery rates, a later analysis permuted the HLA or CMV assignments 20 times. In a later analysis, co-occurring TCRs were grouped using DBSCAN, with TCRdist sequence similarity added in when clustering inside HLA-allele-positive subsets. Co-occurrence clustering excluded repertoires with fewer than 30,000 or more than 120,000 public chains, plus five with anomalous nucleotide sharing. Sourced from immuneACCESS, this table was stored by TCRdb with only in-frame sequences that have V and J called. A share of the clones is absent; for the studies checked, an unresolved V gene accounts for under half, and the remainder has no known explanation. That table furnishes V, J and clone size, whereas the DNA furnished D and trimming. The sample contains 95,000 to 150,000 clones, about three quarters of them found a single time. The leading ten clones occupy 1.9% of the sample.

V gives up 7 bases and J gives up 7 bases, and the segment between their germline ends measures 14 bases. The germline V gene supplies CDR1 MNHNS and CDR2 SASEGT. From the cysteine through the phenylalanine, the CDR3 covers 14 amino acids. The only DNA kept is the CDR3, 42 bases in frame from the first base. The cohort comprised 710 or so healthy bone marrow donors. Cohort members were all nominally healthy when sampled, although unrecorded immune exposures were likely present. The donor tested CMV seronegative and was one of the 352 seronegative cohort members. Every donor gave a peripheral blood sample, and the peripheral blood mononuclear cells from that sample were used for TCR beta sequencing. The Qiagen DNeasy Blood Extraction Kit was used to extract genomic DNA from the blood cell samples. In this sample, this clone turned up a few times. Its antigen is unknown. It has no much larger one-base neighbor in the sample; base qualities were not kept.

Sequencing input: PBMCs. The sequence is built from TRBV6-1 and TRBJ1-6; the D gene is perhaps TRBD1, from 6 matching bases. The TCR originated in a man aged 50-59 years in good health and CMV-seronegative. The DNA sequence is given as TGTGCCAGCACCTACGGTGGGGGCAATTCACCCCTCCACTTT. The resulting protein is CASTYGGGNSPLHF.